Listed below are T cell receptor beta chains from one sample, sequenced in a study of blood T cell repertoires in COVID-19. TCRdb's table, derived via immunoSEQ multiplex PCR, lists solely in-frame clones and lacks some. The sample records about 50,000 clones, roughly 83% being singletons. The source material was peripheral blood. The receptors originated from a woman aged 55 to 70 with acute or convalescent COVID-19. The CDR3 runs from the conserved cysteine through the conserved F or W. The D gene is left open where the match is weak. For some rows the clone size is stated as once, few or many, or as a class when expanded; others skip it.

clone_size: once
d_call: TRBD1
j_call: TRBJ2-7
v_call: TRBV9
cdr3_aa: CASSPYQGANWYEQYF
cdr3_nt: TGTGCCAGCAGCCCCTATCAGGGGGCAAATTGGTACGAGCAGTACTTC

clone_size: few
d_call: TRBD1
j_call: TRBJ1-5
v_call: TRBV19
cdr3_aa: CASRGGDVYQPQHF
cdr3_nt: TGTGCCAGTAGAGGGGGCGACGTGTATCAGCCCCAGCATTTT

clone_size: .
d_call: .
j_call: TRBJ1-4
v_call: TRBV25-1
cdr3_aa: CASSEVGGNEKLFF
cdr3_nt: TGTGCCAGCAGTGAGGTGGGGGGTAATGAAAAACTGTTTTTT

clone_size: once
d_call: .
j_call: TRBJ1-2
v_call: TRBV19
cdr3_aa: CASSNYPYGYTF
cdr3_nt: TGTGCCAGTAGTAACTACCCCTATGGCTACACCTTC

clone_size: few
d_call: .
j_call: TRBJ1-5
v_call: TRBV5-1
cdr3_aa: CASSLALNQPQHF
cdr3_nt: TGCGCCAGCAGCTTGGCTTTAAATCAGCCCCAGCATTTT

clone_size: .
d_call: TRBD2
j_call: TRBJ2-7
v_call: TRBV4-1
cdr3_aa: CASSHLDGGALGGEQYF
cdr3_nt: TGCGCCAGCAGCCACCTCGACGGGGGGGCTCTCGGTGGCGAGCAGTACTTC

clone_size: .
d_call: TRBD1
j_call: TRBJ1-2
v_call: TRBV3-1/TRBV3-2
cdr3_aa: CASSPQGTNYGYTF
cdr3_nt: TGTGCCAGCAGCCCACAGGGGACGAACTATGGCTACACCTTC

clone_size: few
d_call: .
j_call: TRBJ1-1
v_call: TRBV9
cdr3_aa: CASSAEARDTEAFF
cdr3_nt: TGTGCCAGCAGCGCAGAGGCGAGAGATACTGAAGCTTTCTTT

clone_size: once
d_call: .
j_call: TRBJ1-5
v_call: TRBV12-5
cdr3_aa: CASGLLVNSQGQPQHF
cdr3_nt: TGTGCTAGTGGTTTGCTTGTAAACAGTCAAGGACAGCCCCAGCATTTT

clone_size: .
d_call: TRBD1
j_call: TRBJ1-2
v_call: TRBV15
cdr3_aa: CATSTGGYYGYTF
cdr3_nt: TGTGCCACCTCGACAGGGGGTTACTATGGCTACACCTTC

clone_size: .
d_call: TRBD2
j_call: TRBJ2-1
v_call: TRBV27
cdr3_aa: CASSSLGTRNNEQFF
cdr3_nt: TGTGCCAGCAGTTCACTAGGGACTAGGAACAATGAGCAGTTCTTC

clone_size: .
d_call: .
j_call: TRBJ1-5
v_call: TRBV6-6
cdr3_aa: CASSYSSSRRTQPQHF
cdr3_nt: TGTGCCAGCAGTTACTCGAGTTCCAGGCGAACCCAGCCCCAGCATTTT

clone_size: .
d_call: .
j_call: TRBJ1-2
v_call: TRBV12-3/TRBV12-4
cdr3_aa: CASSPGVPYGYTF
cdr3_nt: TGTGCCAGCAGTCCAGGGGTACCCTACGGCTACACCTTC

clone_size: .
d_call: TRBD1
j_call: TRBJ1-6
v_call: TRBV6-1
cdr3_aa: CASSEAGQGNDF
cdr3_nt: TGTGCCAGCAGTGAAGCGGGACAGGGGAACGACTTT

clone_size: .
d_call: TRBD1
j_call: TRBJ1-5
v_call: TRBV6-5
cdr3_aa: CASRAGGLYTQPQHF
cdr3_nt: TGTGCCAGTAGGGCAGGGGGGCTTTACACTCAGCCCCAGCATTTT

clone_size: .
d_call: TRBD1
j_call: TRBJ1-1
v_call: TRBV7-8
cdr3_aa: CASSQGTGRNTEAFF
cdr3_nt: TGTGCCAGCAGCCAAGGGACAGGGAGAAACACTGAAGCTTTCTTT

clone_size: once
d_call: .
j_call: TRBJ1-1
v_call: TRBV28
cdr3_aa: CASSLRPSAEAFF
cdr3_nt: TGTGCCAGCAGTTTACGGCCCAGCGCTGAAGCTTTCTTT

clone_size: few
d_call: TRBD2
j_call: TRBJ2-7
v_call: TRBV10-3
cdr3_aa: CAIKELAGGFDEQYF
cdr3_nt: TGTGCCATCAAAGAACTAGCGGGAGGTTTCGACGAGCAGTACTTC

clone_size: .
d_call: TRBD2
j_call: TRBJ2-5
v_call: TRBV7-6
cdr3_aa: CASSARLAGVQETQYF
cdr3_nt: TGTGCCAGCAGTGCCAGGTTAGCGGGGGTCCAAGAGACCCAGTACTTC

clone_size: .
d_call: TRBD1
j_call: TRBJ1-4
v_call: TRBV5-1
cdr3_aa: CASSLGQGAEKLFF
cdr3_nt: TGCGCCAGCAGCTTGGGACAGGGGGCTGAAAAACTGTTTTTT

clone_size: .
d_call: .
j_call: TRBJ1-2
v_call: TRBV28
cdr3_aa: CASSQQGRYYGYTF
cdr3_nt: TGTGCCAGCAGTCAGCAGGGCAGGTACTATGGCTACACCTTC

clone_size: .
d_call: .
j_call: TRBJ1-4
v_call: TRBV5-5
cdr3_aa: CASSFFHTGRGEKLFF
cdr3_nt: TGTGCCAGCAGCTTCTTCCACACAGGGAGGGGTGAAAAACTGTTTTTT

clone_size: .
d_call: TRBD2
j_call: TRBJ2-1
v_call: TRBV9
cdr3_aa: CASSAGTISYNEQFF
cdr3_nt: TGTGCCAGCAGCGCCGGGACTATCTCCTACAATGAGCAGTTCTTC

clone_size: .
d_call: TRBD1
j_call: TRBJ2-2
v_call: TRBV18
cdr3_aa: CASSPFVGQGNTGELFF
cdr3_nt: TGTGCCAGCTCACCATTCGTGGGACAGGGAAACACCGGGGAGCTGTTTTTT

clone_size: few
d_call: .
j_call: TRBJ1-6
v_call: TRBV7-2
cdr3_aa: CASGSSYNSPLHF
cdr3_nt: TGTGCCAGCGGGAGCTCCTATAATTCACCCCTCCACTTT

clone_size: .
d_call: .
j_call: TRBJ2-5
v_call: TRBV3-1/TRBV3-2
cdr3_aa: CASSERRQTQYF
cdr3_nt: TGTGCCAGCAGCGAGCGGAGGCAGACCCAGTACTTC

clone_size: .
d_call: TRBD2
j_call: TRBJ2-3
v_call: TRBV6-5
cdr3_aa: CASSSAGGGRYTQYF
cdr3_nt: TGTGCCAGCAGCTCTGCCGGCGGCGGGAGATATACGCAGTATTTT

clone_size: once
d_call: TRBD2
j_call: TRBJ2-3
v_call: TRBV5-5
cdr3_aa: CASSLTAGVGTDTQYF
cdr3_nt: TGTGCCAGCAGCTTGACGGCGGGAGTAGGCACAGATACGCAGTATTTT

clone_size: .
d_call: TRBD1
j_call: TRBJ1-2
v_call: TRBV18
cdr3_aa: CASSSAQGAQSYTF
cdr3_nt: TGTGCCAGCTCATCAGCACAGGGGGCTCAAAGCTACACCTTC

clone_size: .
d_call: .
j_call: TRBJ2-1
v_call: TRBV28
cdr3_aa: CASSFLGQTNEQFF
cdr3_nt: TGTGCCAGCAGTTTTTTGGGACAAACCAATGAGCAGTTCTTC

clone_size: .
d_call: TRBD1
j_call: TRBJ2-7
v_call: TRBV6-4
cdr3_aa: CASSELVGTEGAYEQYF
cdr3_nt: TGTGCCAGCAGTGAGCTTGTGGGGACAGAGGGGGCCTACGAGCAGTACTTC

clone_size: once
d_call: .
j_call: TRBJ1-1
v_call: TRBV9
cdr3_aa: CASSVAGELATEAFF
cdr3_nt: TGTGCCAGCAGCGTAGCGGGGGAATTGGCCACTGAAGCTTTCTTT

clone_size: once
d_call: TRBD1
j_call: TRBJ1-5
v_call: TRBV6-1
cdr3_aa: CASSEMGQIYSNQPQHF
cdr3_nt: TGTGCCAGCAGTGAAATGGGACAGATTTATAGCAATCAGCCCCAGCATTTT

clone_size: .
d_call: .
j_call: TRBJ2-7
v_call: TRBV28
cdr3_aa: CASSSVRQGISYEQYF
cdr3_nt: TGTGCCAGCAGCTCCGTCCGGCAGGGGATATCCTACGAGCAGTACTTC

clone_size: .
d_call: TRBD2
j_call: TRBJ2-7
v_call: TRBV25-1
cdr3_aa: CASSASGTRGRGEQYF
cdr3_nt: TGTGCCAGCAGTGCCTCCGGGACGCGGGGGAGAGGCGAGCAGTACTTC

clone_size: .
d_call: TRBD1
j_call: TRBJ1-2
v_call: TRBV19
cdr3_aa: CASSMGQGFGSYTF
cdr3_nt: TGTGCCAGTAGTATGGGACAGGGCTTTGGTAGCTACACCTTC

clone_size: .
d_call: .
j_call: TRBJ2-7
v_call: TRBV30
cdr3_aa: CAWSVPGLRSYEQYF
cdr3_nt: TGTGCCTGGAGTGTGCCAGGGCTTCGGTCCTACGAGCAGTACTTC

clone_size: few
d_call: .
j_call: TRBJ2-7
v_call: TRBV5-1
cdr3_aa: CASSLGPQTEQYF
cdr3_nt: TGCGCCAGCAGCTTGGGCCCTCAAACTGAGCAGTACTTC

clone_size: .
d_call: TRBD1
j_call: TRBJ1-5
v_call: TRBV12-5
cdr3_aa: CASGEDRGIRQPQHF
cdr3_nt: TGTGCTAGTGGTGAGGACAGGGGTATACGACAGCCCCAGCATTTT

clone_size: .
d_call: .
j_call: TRBJ1-4
v_call: TRBV21-1
cdr3_aa: CASEELRGGEKLFF
cdr3_nt: TGTGCCAGCGAGGAACTAAGGGGTGGTGAAAAACTGTTTTTT

clone_size: once
d_call: .
j_call: TRBJ2-1
v_call: TRBV11-2
cdr3_aa: CASSRLRGNEQFF
cdr3_nt: TGTGCCAGCAGTCGTCTAAGGGGTAATGAGCAGTTCTTC

clone_size: .
d_call: TRBD2
j_call: TRBJ2-3
v_call: TRBV15
cdr3_aa: CATSKNSGGGTDTQYF
cdr3_nt: TGTGCCACCAGCAAAAATAGCGGGGGGGGCACAGATACGCAGTATTTT

clone_size: once
d_call: TRBD1
j_call: TRBJ1-5
v_call: TRBV6-2/TRBV6-3
cdr3_aa: CASSPHRRQGRGVYNQPQHF
cdr3_nt: TGTGCCAGCAGTCCACACCGAAGACAGGGCAGGGGGGTCTACAATCAGCCCCAGCATTTT

clone_size: .
d_call: TRBD2
j_call: TRBJ2-1
v_call: TRBV4-1
cdr3_aa: CASSQGRLAGGDEQFF
cdr3_nt: TGCGCCAGCAGCCAAGGGCGCCTAGCGGGAGGTGATGAGCAGTTCTTC

clone_size: .
d_call: .
j_call: TRBJ1-2
v_call: TRBV10-1
cdr3_aa: CASSQGTNYGYTF
cdr3_nt: TGCGCCAGCAGTCAGGGCACTAACTATGGCTACACCTTC

clone_size: once
d_call: .
j_call: TRBJ1-2
v_call: TRBV5-8
cdr3_aa: CASSRALVDGYTF
cdr3_nt: TGTGCCAGCAGCCGTGCGCTCGTCGATGGCTACACCTTC